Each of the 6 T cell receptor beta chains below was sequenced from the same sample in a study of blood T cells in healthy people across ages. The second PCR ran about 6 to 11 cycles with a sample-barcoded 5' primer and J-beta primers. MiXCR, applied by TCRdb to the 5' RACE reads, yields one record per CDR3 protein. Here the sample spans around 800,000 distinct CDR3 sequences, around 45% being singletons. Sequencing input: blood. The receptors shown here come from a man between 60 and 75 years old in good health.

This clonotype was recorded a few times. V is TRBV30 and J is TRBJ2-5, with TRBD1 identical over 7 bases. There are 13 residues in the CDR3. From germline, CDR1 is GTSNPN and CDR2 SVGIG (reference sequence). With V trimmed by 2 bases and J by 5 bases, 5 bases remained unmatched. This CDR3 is CAWSFTGAETQYF. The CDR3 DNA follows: TGTGCCTGGAGTTTTACAGGGGCCGAGACCCAGTACTTC.

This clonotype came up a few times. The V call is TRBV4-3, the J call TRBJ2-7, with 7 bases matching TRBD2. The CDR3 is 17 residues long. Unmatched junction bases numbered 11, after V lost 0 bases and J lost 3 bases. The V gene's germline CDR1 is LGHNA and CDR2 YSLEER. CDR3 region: CASSQDHGGGGFYEQYF. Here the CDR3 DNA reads TGCGCCAGCAGCCAAGATCACGGTGGGGGGGGTTTCTACGAGCAGTACTTC.

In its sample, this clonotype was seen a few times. CDR3 sequence (DNA): TGTGCCAGCGGATTACTGGGGGAGTTCTATGGCTACACCTTC. The encoded protein is CASGLLGEFYGYTF. The V gene is TRBV4-2, the J gene TRBJ1-2; possibly TRBD1 for D (5 bases). Germline CDR1 LGHNA, CDR2 YNFKEQ. The CDR3 consists of 14 residues. The ends were cut back, 8 bases at V and 4 bases at J, with 17 bases in the middle.

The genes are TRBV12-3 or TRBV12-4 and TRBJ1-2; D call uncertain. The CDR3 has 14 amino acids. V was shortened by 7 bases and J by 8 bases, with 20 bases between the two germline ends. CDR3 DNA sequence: TGTGCCAGCACTACAATGGTCGGCTCTCGGGGCTACACCTTC. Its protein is CASTTMVGSRGYTF.

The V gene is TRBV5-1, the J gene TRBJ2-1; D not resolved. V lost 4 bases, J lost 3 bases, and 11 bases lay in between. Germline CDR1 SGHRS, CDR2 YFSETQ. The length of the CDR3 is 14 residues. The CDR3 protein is CASSTLLSYNEQFF. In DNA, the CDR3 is TGCGCCAGCAGCACACTCCTTAGCTACAATGAGCAGTTCTTC.

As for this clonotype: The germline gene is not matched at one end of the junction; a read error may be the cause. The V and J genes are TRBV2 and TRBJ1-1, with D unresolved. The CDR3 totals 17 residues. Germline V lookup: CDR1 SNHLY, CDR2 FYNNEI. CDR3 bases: TGTGCCAGCATTGAAGGAGTAGGGCTATCTACGGGGATTAAAGCTTTCTTT. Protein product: CASIEGVGLSTGIKAFF.